This T cell receptor (beta chain) was profiled in a study of shared clonotypes between healthy human individuals. CDR3 size: 13 residues. Trimming left V 6 bases short and J 4 bases short, with 10 bases between. Germline assignment: CDR1 MDHEN and CDR2 SYDVKM. This clone occurred a few times. The protocol was immunoSEQ multiplex PCR, while the TCRdb copy is restricted to in-frame clones and leaves out a portion. In the table there are approximately 700,000 clones, about three quarters of which are singletons. The TCR sequence derives from a woman in her twenties or thirties in good health. The material sequenced was memory CD4+ T cells sorted from blood. Regarding subset: CD45RA-negative fraction. This rearrangement joins TRBV28 to TRBJ1-5; D gene uncertain. The CDR3 protein is CASRGYQNQPQHF. CDR3 nucleotide sequence: TGTGCCAGCAGGGGCTACCAAAATCAGCCCCAGCATTTT.